This paragraph covers one TCR beta chain sequence. Its cognate antigen is unknown. The sample comes from a study of shared clonotypes between healthy human individuals. General study findings and limits: Clonotypes shared by all four sorted-subset donors had higher generation probabilities than non-shared clonotypes.

Some clones are missing from TCRdb's copy, which holds only in-frame ones; the method was immunoSEQ multiplex PCR. This table holds more than 550,000 clones, approximately 90% found once. CD8 cells classed as naive were CD45RO-negative and positively selected for CCR7, excluding terminally differentiated effector memory CD45RA+ cells. Sequencing was carried out using naive CD8+ T cells sorted from blood. This sequence was found in a man aged 25-40 years in good health.

Written as DNA, the CDR3 is TGTGCCAGCAGTTTAGAGTTTTCGCGACAGGGGGCCTATGTGGGCAATCAGCCCCAGCATTTT. It specifies CASSLEFSRQGAYVGNQPQHF. The chain couples TRBV28 to TRBJ1-5; 10 nucleotides agree with TRBD1. The V gene's germline CDR1 is MDHEN and CDR2 SYDVKM. This CDR3 comprises 21 residues. V lost 2 bases and J lost 2; bases outside the gene matches: 18.